The 4 T cell receptor beta chains in this list originate from one sample, sequenced in a study of CD8+ T cells in alopecia areata. The authors extracted RNA and reverse transcribed it into cDNA as the sequencing template. Only in-frame clones appear in the TCRdb table, and some are missing; sequencing was by immunoSEQ multiplex PCR. The sample shows 110,000 to 150,000 clones, roughly 62% of them seen only once. Sequences were derived from CD4+ T cells sorted from blood, sampled at week 0. These receptors all come from a human donor with alopecia areata.

This clone occurred once. In the same sample, other DNA sequences code for this CDR3. The rearrangement links TRBV18 to TRBJ2-5; 8 bases are a match to TRBD1. V dropped 3 bases and J dropped 1; count of bases not matched to a gene: 1. Per germline, CDR1 KGHSH and CDR2 LQKENI. This CDR3 is 14 amino acids long. CDR3 DNA: TGTGCCAGCTCACCGGGGACAGGCCAAGAGACCCAGTACTTC. This encodes CASSPGTGQETQYF.

This chain links TRBV5-6 with TRBJ2-7, with TRBD2 matching 14 bases. V lost 4 bases, J lost 3 bases, and 6 bases stayed unmatched. Germline V gene data show CDR1 as SGHDT and CDR2 as YYEEEE. This CDR3 has 16 amino acids. This chain's CDR3 is CASSGGLAGAYYEQYF. CDR3 DNA: TGTGCCAGCAGCGGGGGACTAGCGGGGGCATACTACGAGCAGTACTTC.

The J gene is TRBJ1-1, the V gene TRBV18; no reliable D call. Germline V gives CDR1 KGHSH, CDR2 LQKENI. Trimming removed 3 bases at V and 5 bases at J, with 10 bases between. The CDR3 is 13 amino acids. The CDR3 here is CASSPLEGTEAFF. The DNA for the CDR3 is TGTGCCAGCTCACCCCTAGAAGGAACTGAAGCTTTCTTT.

This clone has just a few counts. At one end the junction does not follow the germline gene, possibly because of a read error. The chain combines TRBV30 with TRBJ1-3; 8 nucleotides agree with TRBD1. The CDR3 is 11 residues long. CDR1 and CDR2 (germline): GTSNPN, SVGIG (reference sequence). CDR3 DNA: TGTGCCTGGAGTGGTTTGGGACAGGTCTTTTTT. This gives the protein CAWSGLGQVFF. The full variable domain, completed using reference TRBV30 and TRBJ1-3, is SQTIHQWPATLVQPVGSPLSLECTVEGTSNPNLYWYRQAAGRGLQLLFYSVGIGQISSEVPQNLSASRPQDRQFILSSKKLLLSDSGFYLCAWSGLGQVFFGEGSWLTVV.